These 25 T cell receptor beta chains were sequenced from one sample in a study of blood T cells in healthy people across ages. PCR was performed a second time for roughly 7 to 12 cycles using a sample-barcoded 5' primer and a J-beta primer mix. One entry per CDR3 protein, called by TCRdb with MiXCR from the 5' RACE reads. Of approximately 780,000 distinct CDR3 sequences in the sample, under 30% were seen once. Another study also made use of these data, one on T cells of mothers and their children.

The sequenced sample consisted of blood. The receptor set was obtained from a boy aged 5-17 years in good health.

This chain connects TRBV15 to TRBJ2-5, with D perhaps matching TRBD2 (5 bases). Per the germline V gene, CDR1 is LNHNV and CDR2 is YYDKDF (reference sequence). Trimming removed 2 bases at V and 3 bases at J, with 16 bases between. The CDR3 consists of 16 residues. The CDR3 loop is CATSRTDRGPEETQYF. CDR3 in DNA: TGTGCCACCAGCAGAACGGATCGAGGGCCTGAAGAGACCCAGTACTTC.

The V gene is TRBV4-1, the J gene TRBJ1-5; D possibly corresponds to TRBD1 (5 bases). Deletions cut 0 bases from V and 4 bases from J, with 19 bases between. The CDR3 has 18 amino acids. CDR1 MGHRA and CDR2 YSYEKL come from the germline V gene. CDR3 sequence: CASSQDIIRQGVNQPQHF. The DNA of the CDR3 is TGCGCCAGCAGCCAAGATATAATACGCCAGGGCGTTAATCAGCCCCAGCATTTT.

The chain combines TRBV7-3 with TRBJ2-1; D gene uncertain. With the DNA end fitting TRBJ2-5 better, the J assignment may be wrong. The germline gives CDR1 SGHTA, CDR2 FQGTGA. The CDR3 loop spans 13 amino acids. This chain's CDR3 is CASSLNDGGTQYF. CDR3 in DNA: TGTGCCAGCAGCTTAAACGACGGCGGGACCCAGTACTTC.

This clonotype was seen only a few times. The rearrangement uses TRBV7-2 and TRBJ2-5, with D perhaps assigned TRBD1 or TRBD2 (5 bases each). This CDR3 is 18 amino acids long. V lost 4 bases, J lost 4 bases, and 25 bases lay in between. Germline assignment: CDR1 SGHTA and CDR2 FQGNSA. This chain's CDR3 is CASSSTGRMTHRRETQYF. The DNA of the CDR3 is TGTGCCAGCAGCTCAACGGGACGGATGACACACCGCCGAGAGACCCAGTACTTC.

This clonotype appeared a few times. The genes are TRBV2 and TRBJ2-1, with TRBD2 as a possible D gene (7 bases). Germline lookup yields CDR1 SNHLY and CDR2 FYNNEI. The CDR3 has 15 residues. V was pared by 3 bases and J by 2 bases, with 11 bases between. CDR3 in DNA: TGTGCCAGCAGTGAGGGGGGGGCCGCCTACAATGAGCAGTTCTTC. This sequence encodes CASSEGGAAYNEQFF.

The rearrangement links TRBV6-1 to TRBJ2-5; possibly TRBD2 for D (6 bases). CDR3 length equals 14 residues. Per germline, CDR1 MNHNS and CDR2 SASEGT. Trimming shortened V by 4 bases and J by 5 bases, and 14 bases separated the two germline ends. The CDR3 protein is CASSVTPRGETQYF. In DNA, the CDR3 is TGTGCCAGCAGTGTGACTCCTCGGGGGGAGACCCAGTACTTC.

The CDR3 loop reads CASSARGLDTGELFF. As DNA, the CDR3 is TGTGCCAGCAGTGCGCGGGGGCTTGACACCGGGGAGCTGTTTTTT. The rearrangement uses TRBV6-4 and TRBJ2-2, with a tentative D call TRBD2 (7 bases). CDR1 and CDR2 (germline): MRHNA, SNTAGT. V was trimmed by 4 bases and J by 3 bases, leaving 12 bases between them. The CDR3 contains 15 residues.

This clonotype was recorded a few times. The chain carries TRBV29-1 and TRBJ1-2; D is unresolved. The germline gives CDR1 SQVTM, CDR2 ANQGSEA. Trimming pared 2 bases from V and 8 bases from J, leaving 12 bases between. This CDR3 is built from 12 residues. CDR3 in DNA: TGCAGCGTTGAATCCGGTATTAAAGGCTACACCTTC. This encodes CSVESGIKGYTF.

The sample holds a few counts of this clonotype. The J gene is TRBJ2-1, the V gene TRBV6-5; no reliable D call. CDR1 is MNHEY, CDR2 SVGAGI, per germline. The V end was cut by 6 bases, the J end by 1 base, with 13 bases between. The CDR3 runs 15 residues. CDR3 in DNA: TGTGCCAGCAGACCCGCTTTCGGTTCCTACAATGAGCAGTTCTTC. It codes for CASRPAFGSYNEQFF.

This clonotype was found a few times. Germline and junction disagree at one end, which may indicate a read error. J is TRBJ2-5 and V is TRBV5-1, with D possibly being TRBD1 (6 bases). This CDR3 spans 16 amino acids. Germline loops: CDR1 SGHRS, CDR2 YFSETQ. The CDR3 sequence: CASSLADRMIYNEQLF. CDR3 nucleotides: TGCGCCAGCAGCTTGGCCGACAGGATGATCTACAATGAGCAGCTCTTC.

This clonotype was observed a handful of times. The V and J genes are TRBV19 and TRBJ1-6; 7 positions match TRBD1. Germline V CDR1 and CDR2: LNHDA, SQIVND (reference sequence). V lost 6 bases and J lost 7; bases outside the gene matches: 9. The CDR3 has 15 residues. The CDR3 reads CASSIDGTANSPLHF. In nucleotides, the CDR3 is TGTGCCAGTAGCATTGACGGGACAGCAAATTCACCCCTCCACTTT.

This clonotype turned up a few times. The chain is built from TRBV3-1 and TRBJ2-3; TRBD1 or TRBD2 may be the D gene (6 bases each). Trimming stripped 4 bases from V and 3 bases from J, with 14 bases between. The CDR3 runs 15 residues. Germline values: CDR1 LGHDT, CDR2 YNNKEL (reference sequence). The CDR3 loop reads CASSLRRGRTDTQYF. CDR3 sequence (DNA): TGTGCCAGCAGCCTCCGAAGGGGGAGGACAGATACGCAGTATTTT.

The V and J genes are TRBV7-2 and TRBJ2-7; tentative D call: TRBD1 (5 bases). Trimming cost V 5 bases and J 4 bases, with 24 bases left between them. Germline V CDR1 and CDR2: SGHTA, FQGNSA. This CDR3 comprises 17 residues. The CDR3 sequence is CASSVPGRRTNWYEQYF. CDR3 coding DNA: TGTGCCAGCAGCGTACCTGGTCGTAGGACAAATTGGTACGAGCAGTACTTC.

The rearrangement joins TRBV7-6 to TRBJ2-4; 9 nucleotides align to TRBD2. Trimming removed 3 bases from V and 4 bases from J; junction bases left unmatched: 10. Germline V gene data show CDR1 as SGHVS and CDR2 as FNYEAQ. The CDR3 runs to 17 residues. The CDR3 DNA reads TGTGCCAGCAGCTTTGGACTAGCGAGGGACCCTAAAAACATTCAGTACTTC. Translation gives CASSFGLARDPKNIQYF.

On this clonotype: The final CDR3 position lacks the conserved phenylalanine or tryptophan, pointing to a likely read error. The chain couples TRBV3-1 to TRBJ2-5; D might be TRBD1 or TRBD2, each matching 5 bases. The CDR3 is 14 amino acids. The germline V gene encodes CDR1 LGHDT and CDR2 YNNKEL (reference sequence). V lost 3 bases to trimming and J lost 3 bases, with 11 bases between them. DNA for the CDR3: TGTGCCAGCAGCCATATGGGGACCAAAGAGACCCAGTACTCC. It specifies CASSHMGTKETQYS.

This clonotype was found many times. DNA for the CDR3: TGTGCCAGCAGCCCGACAGGGAACACCGGGGAGCTGTTTTTT. Its protein product is CASSPTGNTGELFF. The gene calls are TRBV7-3 and TRBJ2-2; a weak D match, TRBD1 (6 bases). This CDR3 contains 14 residues. Germline V gene lookup returns CDR1 SGHTA and CDR2 FQGTGA. The V end was cut by 5 bases, the J end by 1 base, with 8 bases between.

This clonotype was detected a few times. The chain combines TRBV29-1 with TRBJ2-5, with 7 nucleotides matching TRBD1. The germline CDR1 and CDR2 sequences are SQVTM and ANQGSEA. V lost 7 bases and J lost 4; bases outside the gene matches: 6. The CDR3 has 12 residues. CDR3: CSAQTGTETQYF. CDR3 nucleotides: TGCAGCGCTCAGACAGGGACAGAGACCCAGTACTTC.

The CDR3 is CAWRAGSTQYF. As DNA, the CDR3 is TGTGCCTGGAGAGCAGGGTCGACCCAGTACTTC. The chain couples TRBV30 to TRBJ2-5, with a tentative D call TRBD1 (5 bases). V lost 3 bases, J lost 7 bases, and 9 bases lay in between. Germline CDR1 is GTSNPN and CDR2 is SVGIG (reference sequence). The CDR3 loop spans 11 amino acids.

This clonotype was observed a few times. The rearrangement uses TRBV19 and TRBJ1-2; 9 bases align to TRBD1. Germline loops: CDR1 LNHDA, CDR2 SQIVND (reference sequence). This CDR3 has 14 residues. Unmatched junction bases numbered 5, after V lost 3 bases and J lost 6 bases. CDR3 residues: CASSIIGTGNGYTF. CDR3 nucleotides: TGTGCCAGTAGTATCATCGGGACAGGGAATGGCTACACCTTC.

This clonotype showed up just a few times. The chain recombines TRBV25-1 with TRBJ2-2; possibly TRBD2 for D (6 bases). V shed 8 bases and J shed 3 bases, with 16 bases lying between them. CDR3 length: 15 residues. Germline values: CDR1 MGHDK, CDR2 SYGVNS. In DNA form, the CDR3 reads TGTGCCAGCGGGGGGTCCTCGGACGACACCGGGGAGCTGTTTTTT. This encodes CASGGSSDDTGELFF.

The chain carries TRBV7-3 and TRBJ2-1; perhaps TRBD2 as D (5 bases). This CDR3 has 13 amino acids. V was shortened by 1 base and J by 5 bases, with 6 bases between the two germline ends. Germline-derived CDR1 and CDR2 are SGHTA and FQGTGA. CDR3 region: CASSLMRDNEQFF. CDR3 nucleotide sequence: TGTGCCAGCAGCTTAATGAGGGACAATGAGCAGTTCTTC.

A word on this clonotype: The conserved closing phenylalanine or tryptophan is absent in this CDR3, likely reflecting a read error. The J gene is TRBJ2-1, the V gene TRBV5-1; 7 bases map to TRBD1. With 4 bases clipped from V and 0 bases from J, the junction kept 7 bases outside the gene matches. Germline V gene data show CDR1 as SGHRS and CDR2 as YFSETQ. There are 16 residues in the CDR3. CDR3 nucleotides: TGCGCCAGCAGCCGCGGACAGGCCAGCTCCTACAATGAGCAGTTCTTA. Its protein is CASSRGQASSYNEQFL.

The chain carries TRBV7-9 and TRBJ2-7; 9 bases fit TRBD2. The DNA end is a closer match to TRBJ2-1, so the J assignment may be wrong. This CDR3 spans 15 amino acids. The germline V gene encodes CDR1 SEHNR and CDR2 FQNEAQ (reference sequence). This CDR3 reads CASSLAVAGDNEQFF. The CDR3 DNA is TGTGCCAGCAGCTTAGCAGTAGCGGGGGACAATGAGCAGTTCTTC.

The chain recombines TRBV6-2 or TRBV6-3 with TRBJ2-4, with TRBD2 identical over 8 bases. The CDR3 contains 17 residues. Trimming cost V 6 bases and J 0 bases; bases outside gene matches: 10. Germline-derived CDR1 and CDR2 are MNHEY and SVGEGT. The CDR3 loop is CASSPLNGGVAKNIQYF. The CDR3 region has the DNA TGTGCCAGCAGCCCGCTGAACGGGGGGGTAGCCAAAAACATTCAGTACTTC.

The rearrangement links TRBV28 to TRBJ2-1, with 12 positions matching TRBD2. There are 15 residues in the CDR3. Germline loops: CDR1 MDHEN, CDR2 SYDVKM. J lost 9 bases, V lost 4 bases, and 7 bases had no gene match. The CDR3 protein is CASSSPSGGVTEQFF. The CDR3 DNA reads TGTGCCAGCAGTTCCCCTAGCGGGGGGGTCACTGAGCAGTTCTTC.